One and the same sample provided the 18 T cell receptor beta chains below, sequenced in a study of early T cells in non-severe SARS-CoV-2 infection. TCRdb called the 5' RACE reads again in MiXCR, with one record for every CDR3 protein. The top ten hold roughly 4.2% of the sample, which has more than 65,000 distinct CDR3 sequences, about 14% seen once. The sample consisted of whole blood, taken at baseline. The receptors were sampled from an adult who was a healthcare worker with PCR-confirmed SARS-CoV-2 infection or an uninfected control (not recorded which).

This clonotype was recorded at least ten times. The V and J genes are TRBV29-1 and TRBJ2-3, with no clear D. Trimming removed 2 bases from V and 4 bases from J, with 10 bases in between. CDR1 and CDR2 (germline): SQVTM, ANQGSEA. The CDR3 has 13 residues. The CDR3 DNA reads TGCAGCGTTGAATCCAGAGGTTCAGATACGCAGTATTTT. Translated, it gives CSVESRGSDTQYF.

The V call is TRBV4-1, the J call TRBJ2-5; 12 bases match TRBD2. CDR1 is MGHRA, CDR2 YSYEKL, per germline. After removal of 4 bases from V and 4 bases from J, the junction contained 4 bases not matched to a gene. CDR3 length: 15 residues. The CDR3 DNA follows: TGCGCCAGCAGCCCCCGGACTAGCGGGACAGAGACCCAGTACTTC. It is translated as CASSPRTSGTETQYF.

V usage is TRBV5-1 and J usage is TRBJ2-4; no reliable D call. This CDR3 has 14 residues. CDR1 SGHRS and CDR2 YFSETQ come from the germline V gene. Trimming cost V 2 bases and J 6 bases, with 12 bases left between them. The CDR3 DNA is TGCGCCAGCAGCTTAAGCGACGGTGGAAACATTCAGTACTTC. Protein: CASSLSDGGNIQYF.

This clonotype came up a few times. The CDR3 region has the DNA TGTGCCAGCAGCGGCAGACTAGCGGGTATGGAGACCCAGTACTTC. It encodes CASSGRLAGMETQYF. This chain uses TRBV9 with TRBJ2-5, with 10 bases lining up with TRBD2. Germline CDR1 SGDLS, CDR2 YYNGEE. V lost 3 bases to trimming and J lost 5 bases; unmatched junction nucleotides: 7. The CDR3 is made up of 15 amino acids.

This clonotype was counted at least ten times. The chain employs TRBV6-6 and TRBJ1-1; 12 nucleotides agree with TRBD1. The ends lost 5 bases at V and 6 bases at J; junction bases unmatched: 16. Per germline, CDR1 MNHNY and CDR2 SVGAGI (reference sequence). The CDR3 has 18 amino acids. In DNA, the CDR3 is TGTGCCAGCAGTAGACTCGGGACAGGGGGCGCGATTGGCGCTGAAGCTTTCTTT. It encodes CASSRLGTGGAIGAEAFF.

The genes are TRBV12-5 and TRBJ2-7; 7 bases are a match to TRBD2. CDR1 and CDR2 from the germline V gene are LGHNT and FRNRAP. This CDR3 has 15 amino acids. After removal of 7 bases from V and 0 bases from J, the junction contained 9 bases not matched to a gene. In nucleotides, the CDR3 is TGTGCTAGTGCCCTGGAAGCGGGACCCTCCTACGAGCAGTACTTC. It is translated as CASALEAGPSYEQYF.

The gene calls are TRBV2 and TRBJ2-5; the D call may be TRBD1 or TRBD2 (6 bases each). The ends were cut back, 7 bases at V and 5 bases at J, with 20 bases in the middle. Looked up from germline, CDR1 is SNHLY and CDR2 is FYNNEI. The CDR3 is made up of 15 amino acids. This chain's CDR3 is CASMVRGGLVETQYF. The DNA of the CDR3 is TGTGCCAGCATGGTCAGAGGGGGGCTCGTGGAGACCCAGTACTTC. The complete variable domain, with remaining parts taken from reference TRBV2 and TRBJ2-5, reads EPEVTQTPSHQVTQMGQEVILRCVPISNHLYFYWYRQILGQKVEFLVSFYNNEISEKSEIFDDQFSVERPDGSNFTLKIRSTKLEDSAMYFCASMVRGGLVETQYFGPGTRLLVL.

This clonotype was found many times. This rearrangement joins TRBV30 to TRBJ2-4; possible D gene TRBD2, 5 bases. This CDR3 is built from 15 residues. Germline CDR1 is GTSNPN and CDR2 is SVGIG (reference sequence). Trimming cost V 7 bases and J 0 bases, with 16 bases left between them. The CDR3 loop reads CASTGKKLAKNIQYF. The CDR3 DNA is TGTGCCTCGACGGGGAAAAAGCTAGCCAAAAACATTCAGTACTTC. The whole variable domain, filled in from reference TRBV30 and TRBJ2-4, reads SQTIHQWPATLVQPVGSPLSLECTVEGTSNPNLYWYRQAAGRGLQLLFYSVGIGQISSEVPQNLSASRPQDRQFILSSKKLLLSDSGFYLCASTGKKLAKNIQYFGAGTRLSVL.

This clonotype was recorded a few times. This chain joins TRBV9 and TRBJ2-3; the D is unclear. The germline CDR1 and CDR2 sequences are SGDLS and YYNGEE. V was shortened by 0 bases and J by 0 bases, with 11 bases between the two germline ends. The CDR3 length is 16 residues. The CDR3 region is CASSVEQSLSTDTQYF. CDR3 coding DNA: TGTGCCAGCAGCGTAGAACAGTCCCTTAGCACAGATACGCAGTATTTT.

This clonotype has just a few counts. V and J are TRBV6-1 and TRBJ1-1; possible D gene TRBD1, 6 bases. V lost 0 bases, J lost 0 bases, and 11 bases lay in between. CDR3 length: 16 amino acids. CDR1 and CDR2 (germline): MNHNS, SASEGT. The CDR3 bases are TGTGCCAGCAGTGAAGCGGGGTACAGGGTGAACACTGAAGCTTTCTTT. Encoded protein: CASSEAGYRVNTEAFF.

CDR3 bases: TGCAGTGCTAGAGGTCCGCCGAAGACTGTTTTTATCTCCTACGAGCAGTACTTC. Translation: CSARGPPKTVFISYEQYF. This chain joins TRBV20-1 and TRBJ2-7; D is uncertain. V lost 1 base to trimming and J lost 0 bases, with 22 bases between them. The germline gives CDR1 DFQATT, CDR2 SNEGSKA (reference sequence). The CDR3 covers 18 residues.

This clonotype occurred many times. This chain links TRBV14 with TRBJ2-7; weak D call: TRBD2 (6 bases). This CDR3 contains 14 residues. V lost 6 bases and J lost 2, with 14 bases in between. Germline V gives CDR1 SGHDN, CDR2 FVKESK. The CDR3 coding sequence is TGTGCCAGCAGTCCGTCCTGGGGGGCCTACGAGCAGTACTTC. This encodes CASSPSWGAYEQYF.

The genes are TRBV5-6 and TRBJ2-7; D uncertain. Trimming pared 1 base from V and 3 bases from J, leaving 5 bases between. The CDR3 is made up of 12 amino acids. In germline, CDR1 is SGHDT, CDR2 YYEEEE. CDR3 in DNA: TGTGCCAGCAGCTTGTACCGCTACGAGCAGTACTTC. Translated: CASSLYRYEQYF.

The rearrangement uses TRBV19 and TRBJ2-5, with D tentatively TRBD2 (5 bases). This CDR3 is built from 13 residues. Germline CDR1 and CDR2: LNHDA and SQIVND (reference sequence). Trimming pared 6 bases from V and 2 bases from J, leaving 10 bases between. The CDR3, as DNA: TGTGCCAGTAGCGGGATTTCACAAGAGACCCAGTACTTC. Translation: CASSGISQETQYF.

This clonotype was detected ten times or more. This CDR3 is CASSLTGGEYGYTF. The CDR3 region has the DNA TGTGCCAGCAGCTTGACAGGGGGCGAGTATGGCTACACCTTC. The chain employs TRBV5-4 and TRBJ1-2; 9 bases fit TRBD1. Germline V gene lookup returns CDR1 SGHNT and CDR2 YYREEE (reference sequence). Germline trimming cut 1 base from V and 5 bases from J; bases unmatched to any gene: 3. The CDR3 sequence is 14 residues long.

This clonotype was counted a few times. The CDR3 is CASSFAPTAYNEQFF. The CDR3 DNA sequence: TGTGCCAGTAGTTTCGCGCCCACTGCGTACAATGAGCAGTTCTTC. The chain has TRBV19 and TRBJ2-1, with D unresolved. Trimming shortened V by 5 bases and J by 4 bases, and 15 bases separated the two germline ends. This CDR3 is built from 15 residues. Germline V CDR1 and CDR2: LNHDA, SQIVND (reference sequence).

This clonotype was detected only a few times. V usage is TRBV18 and J usage is TRBJ2-1, with D uncertain. V lost 2 bases, J lost 9 bases, and 11 bases lay in between. Per germline, CDR1 KGHSH and CDR2 LQKENI. The CDR3 contains 13 residues. CDR3 bases: TGTGCCAGCTCACCAATAGGTTGGGGTGAGCAGTTCTTC. This gives the protein CASSPIGWGEQFF. Filled out from reference TRBV18 and TRBJ2-1, the complete variable domain reads NAGVMQNPRHLVRRRGQEARLRCSPMKGHSHVYWYRQLPEEGLKFMVYLQKENIIDESGMPKERFSAEFPKEGPSILRIQQVVRGDSAAYFCASSPIGWGEQFFGPGTRLTVL.

This clonotype occurred many times. The rearrangement joins TRBV20-1 to TRBJ2-1, with D perhaps TRBD2 (5 bases). Looked up from germline, CDR1 is DFQATT and CDR2 is SNEGSKA (reference sequence). Trimming stripped 0 bases from V and 3 bases from J, with 9 bases between. The CDR3 contains 14 residues. CDR3 nucleotides: TGCAGTGCTAGAGAGCTCGGGATCTACAATGAGCAGTTCTTC. Amino acid sequence: CSARELGIYNEQFF.